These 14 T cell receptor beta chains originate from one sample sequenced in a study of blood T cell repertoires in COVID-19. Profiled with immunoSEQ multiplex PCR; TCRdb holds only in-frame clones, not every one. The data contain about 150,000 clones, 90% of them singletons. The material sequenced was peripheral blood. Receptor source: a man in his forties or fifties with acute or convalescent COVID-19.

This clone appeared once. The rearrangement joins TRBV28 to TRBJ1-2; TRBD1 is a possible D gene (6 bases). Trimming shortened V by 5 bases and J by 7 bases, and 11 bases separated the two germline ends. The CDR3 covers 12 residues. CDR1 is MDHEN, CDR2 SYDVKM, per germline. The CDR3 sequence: CASSAGDAGYTF. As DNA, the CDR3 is TGTGCCAGCAGTGCAGGGGACGCTGGCTACACCTTC.

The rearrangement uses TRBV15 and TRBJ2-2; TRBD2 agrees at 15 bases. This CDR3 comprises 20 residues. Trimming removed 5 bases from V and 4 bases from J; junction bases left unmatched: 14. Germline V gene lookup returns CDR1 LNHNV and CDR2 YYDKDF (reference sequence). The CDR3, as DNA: TGTGCCACCAGCCCTTATCCGGGACTAGCGGGAGGCGGGAGCACCGGGGAGCTGTTTTTT. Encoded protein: CATSPYPGLAGGGSTGELFF. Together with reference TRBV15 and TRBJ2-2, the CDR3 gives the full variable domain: DAMVIQNPRYQVTQFGKPVTLSCSQTLNHNVMYWYQQKSSQAPKLLFHYYDKDFNNEADTPDNFQSRRPNTSFCFLDIRSPGLGDTAMYLCATSPYPGLAGGGSTGELFFGEGSRLTVL.

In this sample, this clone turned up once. CDR3 sequence: CASRRTGRNDQPQHF. In DNA form, the CDR3 reads TGTGCCAGTAGAAGGACAGGGCGGAACGATCAGCCCCAGCATTTT. The chain links TRBV19 to TRBJ1-5, with TRBD1 matching over 8 bases. V was pared by 6 bases and J by 5 bases, with 9 bases of the junction left unmatched. CDR1 and CDR2 from the germline V gene are LNHDA and SQIVND (reference sequence). The CDR3 is made up of 15 amino acids.

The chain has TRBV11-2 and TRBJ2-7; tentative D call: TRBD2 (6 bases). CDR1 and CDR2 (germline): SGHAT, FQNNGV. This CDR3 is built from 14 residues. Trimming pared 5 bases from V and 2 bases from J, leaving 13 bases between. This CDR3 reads CASSPGSDAYEQYF. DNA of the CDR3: TGTGCCAGCAGCCCCGGGAGCGATGCCTACGAGCAGTACTTC.

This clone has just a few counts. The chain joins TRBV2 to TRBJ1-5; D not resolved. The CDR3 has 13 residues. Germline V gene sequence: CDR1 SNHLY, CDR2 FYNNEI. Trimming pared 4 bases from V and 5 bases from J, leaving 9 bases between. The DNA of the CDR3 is TGTGCCAGCAGTGCCTGGAGGGATCAGCCCCAGCATTTT. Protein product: CASSAWRDQPQHF.

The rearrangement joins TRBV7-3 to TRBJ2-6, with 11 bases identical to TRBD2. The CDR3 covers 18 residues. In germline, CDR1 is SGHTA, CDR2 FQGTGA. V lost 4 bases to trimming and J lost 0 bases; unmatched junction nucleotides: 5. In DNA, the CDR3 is TGTGCCAGCAGCTCCCGACTAGCGGGAAGCTCTGGGGCCAACGTCCTGACTTTC. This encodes CASSSRLAGSSGANVLTF.

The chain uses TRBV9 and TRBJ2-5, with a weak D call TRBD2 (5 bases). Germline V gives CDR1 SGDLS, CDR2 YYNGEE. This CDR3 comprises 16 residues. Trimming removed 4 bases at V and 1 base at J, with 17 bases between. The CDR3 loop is CASSKQPDFIQETQYF. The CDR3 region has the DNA TGTGCCAGCAGCAAACAACCGGACTTCATCCAAGAGACCCAGTACTTC. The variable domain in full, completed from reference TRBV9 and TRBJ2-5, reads DSGVTQTPKHLITATGQRVTLRCSPRSGDLSVYWYQQSLDQGLQFLIQYYNGEERAKGNILERFSAQQFPDLHSELNLSSLELGDSALYFCASSKQPDFIQETQYFGPGTRLLVL.

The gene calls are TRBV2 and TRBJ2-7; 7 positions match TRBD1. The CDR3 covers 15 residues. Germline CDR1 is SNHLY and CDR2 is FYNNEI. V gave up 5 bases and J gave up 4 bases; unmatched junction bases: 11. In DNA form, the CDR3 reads TGTGCCAGCAGTCAGGGACAGTTGAGGAGATACGAGCAGTACGTC. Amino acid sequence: CASSQGQLRRYEQYV.

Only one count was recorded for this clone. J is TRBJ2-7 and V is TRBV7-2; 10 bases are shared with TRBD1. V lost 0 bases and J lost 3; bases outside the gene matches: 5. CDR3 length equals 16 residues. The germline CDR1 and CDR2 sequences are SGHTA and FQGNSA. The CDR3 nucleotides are TGTGCCAGCAGCTTAGCCGGGACAGGGGCAAACTACGAGCAGTACGTC. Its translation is CASSLAGTGANYEQYV.

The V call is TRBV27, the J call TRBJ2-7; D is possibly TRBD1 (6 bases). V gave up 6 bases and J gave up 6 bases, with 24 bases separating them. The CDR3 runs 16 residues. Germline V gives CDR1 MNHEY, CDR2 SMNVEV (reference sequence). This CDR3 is CASRKQGPVAGFEQYF. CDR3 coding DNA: TGTGCCAGCAGGAAACAGGGTCCGGTCGCCGGTTTCGAGCAGTACTTC.

The CDR3 DNA sequence: TGTGCCAGCAGCCAAGCTGGAGCCCATTACAATGAGCAGTTCTTC. Amino acid sequence: CASSQAGAHYNEQFF. The J gene is TRBJ2-1, the V gene TRBV3-1 (or the pseudogene TRBV3-2); no clear D gene. V lost 1 base and J 4 bases, leaving 11 bases between the germline ends. From germline, CDR1 is LGHDT and CDR2 YNNKEL (reference sequence). The length of the CDR3 is 15 residues.

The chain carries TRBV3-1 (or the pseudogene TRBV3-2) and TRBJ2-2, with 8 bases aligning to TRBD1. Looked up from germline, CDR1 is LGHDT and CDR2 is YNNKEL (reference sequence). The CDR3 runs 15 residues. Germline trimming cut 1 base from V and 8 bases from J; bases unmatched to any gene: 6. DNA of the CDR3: TGTGCCAGCAGCCAAGGCGGACAGGGCGTAGGGGAGCTGTTTTTT. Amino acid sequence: CASSQGGQGVGELFF.

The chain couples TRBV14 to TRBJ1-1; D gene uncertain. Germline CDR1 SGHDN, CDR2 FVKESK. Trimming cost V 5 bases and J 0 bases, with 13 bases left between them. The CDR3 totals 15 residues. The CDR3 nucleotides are TGTGCCAGCAGCTCCTACGGTCTCTTGAACACTGAAGCTTTCTTT. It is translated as CASSSYGLLNTEAFF.

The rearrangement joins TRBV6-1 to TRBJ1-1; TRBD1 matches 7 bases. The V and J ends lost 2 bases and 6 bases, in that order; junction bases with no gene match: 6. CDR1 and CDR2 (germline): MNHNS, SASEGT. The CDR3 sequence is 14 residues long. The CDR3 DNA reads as TGTGCCAGCAGTGAATTGGGACAGAATCCTGAAGCTTTCTTT. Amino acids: CASSELGQNPEAFF.